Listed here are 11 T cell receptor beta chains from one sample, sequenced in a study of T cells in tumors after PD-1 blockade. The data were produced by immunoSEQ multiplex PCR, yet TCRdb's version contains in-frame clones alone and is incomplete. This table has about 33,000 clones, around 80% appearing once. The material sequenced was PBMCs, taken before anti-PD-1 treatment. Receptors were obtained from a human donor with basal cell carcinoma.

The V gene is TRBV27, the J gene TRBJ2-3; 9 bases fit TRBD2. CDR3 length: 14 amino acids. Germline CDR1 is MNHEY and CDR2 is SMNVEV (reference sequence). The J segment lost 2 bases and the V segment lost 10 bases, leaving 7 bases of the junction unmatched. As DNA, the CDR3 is TGTGCCACCCGGACTAGCGATTACACAGATACGCAGTATTTT. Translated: CATRTSDYTDTQYF.

CDR3 loop: CASSLGPSSYEQYF. The DNA of the CDR3 is TGTGCCAGTAGTCTTGGGCCGAGCTCCTACGAGCAGTACTTC. The chain uses TRBV19 and TRBJ2-7; D remains unclear. V lost 5 bases and J lost 0, with 11 bases in between. CDR1 and CDR2 from the germline V gene are LNHDA and SQIVND (reference sequence). This CDR3 spans 14 amino acids.

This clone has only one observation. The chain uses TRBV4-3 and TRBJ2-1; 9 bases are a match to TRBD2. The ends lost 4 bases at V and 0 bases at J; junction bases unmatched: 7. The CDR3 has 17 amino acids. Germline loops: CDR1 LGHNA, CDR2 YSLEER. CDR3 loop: CASSPRLAAYSYNEQFF. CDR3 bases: TGCGCCAGCAGCCCCAGACTAGCGGCCTACTCCTACAATGAGCAGTTCTTC.

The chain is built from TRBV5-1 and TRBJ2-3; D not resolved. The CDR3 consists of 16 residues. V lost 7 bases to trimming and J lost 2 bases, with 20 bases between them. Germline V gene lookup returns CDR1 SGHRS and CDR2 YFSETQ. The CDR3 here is CASRTSANAHTDTQYF. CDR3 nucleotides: TGCGCCAGCCGAACGTCAGCCAACGCACACACAGATACGCAGTATTTT. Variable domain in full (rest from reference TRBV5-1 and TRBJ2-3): KAGVTQTPRYLIKTRGQQVTLSCSPISGHRSVSWYQQTPGQGLQFLFEYFSETQRNKGNFPGRFSGRQFSNSRSEMNVSTLELGDSALYLCASRTSANAHTDTQYFGPGTRLTVL.

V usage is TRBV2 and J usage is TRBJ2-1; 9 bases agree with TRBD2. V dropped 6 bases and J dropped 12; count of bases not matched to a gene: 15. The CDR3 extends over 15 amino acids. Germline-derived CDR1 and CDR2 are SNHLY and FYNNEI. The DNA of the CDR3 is TGTGCCAGCAGATCGGCGGCTAGCGGGGCTGGTGGGCAGTTCTTC. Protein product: CASRSAASGAGGQFF.

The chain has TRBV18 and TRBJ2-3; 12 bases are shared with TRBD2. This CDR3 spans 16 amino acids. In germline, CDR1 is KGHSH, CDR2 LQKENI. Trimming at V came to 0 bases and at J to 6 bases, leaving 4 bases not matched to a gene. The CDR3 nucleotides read TGTGCCAGCTCACCACCGACGCTAGCGGGAGGGGATACGCAGTATTTT. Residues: CASSPPTLAGGDTQYF.

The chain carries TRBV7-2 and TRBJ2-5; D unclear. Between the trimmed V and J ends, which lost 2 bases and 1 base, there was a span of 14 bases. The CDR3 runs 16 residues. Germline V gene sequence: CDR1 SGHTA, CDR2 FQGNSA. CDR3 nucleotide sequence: TGTGCCAGCAGCTTAAGCGTGAGGTCCGTCCAAGAGACCCAGTACTTC. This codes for CASSLSVRSVQETQYF.

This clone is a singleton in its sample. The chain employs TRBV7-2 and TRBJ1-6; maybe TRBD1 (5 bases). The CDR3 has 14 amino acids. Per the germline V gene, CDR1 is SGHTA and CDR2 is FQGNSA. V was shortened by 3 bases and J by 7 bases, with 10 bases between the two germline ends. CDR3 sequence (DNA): TGTGCCAGCAGCTTTACAGGAAGAAATTCACCCCTCCACTTT. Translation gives CASSFTGRNSPLHF.

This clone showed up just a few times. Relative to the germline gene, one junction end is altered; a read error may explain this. For the CDR3, the DNA is TGTGCCAGCAGCCCCCGCCGGGACAGCGCGAGACACTTC. Translated: CASSPRRDSARHF. The V gene is TRBV14, the J gene TRBJ2-7; 7 bases fit TRBD1. CDR3 length: 13 residues. Germline-derived CDR1 and CDR2 are SGHDN and FVKESK.

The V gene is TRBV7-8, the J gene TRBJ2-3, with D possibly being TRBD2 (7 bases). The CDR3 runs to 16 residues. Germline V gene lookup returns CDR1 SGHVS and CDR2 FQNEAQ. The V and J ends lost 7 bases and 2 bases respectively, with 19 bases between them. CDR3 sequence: CASTRALGGPTDTQYF. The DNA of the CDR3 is TGTGCCAGCACCAGGGCTCTCGGGGGGCCCACAGATACGCAGTATTTT.

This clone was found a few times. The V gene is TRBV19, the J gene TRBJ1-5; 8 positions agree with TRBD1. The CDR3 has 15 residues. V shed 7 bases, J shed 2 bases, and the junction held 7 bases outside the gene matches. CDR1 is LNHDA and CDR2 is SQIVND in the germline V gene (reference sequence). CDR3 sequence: CASTPAGQGNQPQHF. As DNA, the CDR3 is TGTGCCAGTACCCCCGCGGGACAGGGCAATCAGCCCCAGCATTTT.